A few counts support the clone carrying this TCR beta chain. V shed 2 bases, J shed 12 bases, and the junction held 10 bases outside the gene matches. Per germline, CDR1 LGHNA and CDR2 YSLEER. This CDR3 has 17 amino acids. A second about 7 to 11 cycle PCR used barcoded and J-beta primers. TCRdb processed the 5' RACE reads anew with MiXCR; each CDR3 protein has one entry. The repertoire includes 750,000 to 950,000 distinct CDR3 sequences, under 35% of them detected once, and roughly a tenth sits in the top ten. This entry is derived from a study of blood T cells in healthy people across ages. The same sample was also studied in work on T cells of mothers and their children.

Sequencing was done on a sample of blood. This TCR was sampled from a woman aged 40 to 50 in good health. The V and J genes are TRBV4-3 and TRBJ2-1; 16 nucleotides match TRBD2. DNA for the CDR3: TGCGCCAGCAGCCAAAAAGGGACTAGCGGGGGGGGCAGAGGGCAGTTCTTC. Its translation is CASSQKGTSGGGRGQFF.